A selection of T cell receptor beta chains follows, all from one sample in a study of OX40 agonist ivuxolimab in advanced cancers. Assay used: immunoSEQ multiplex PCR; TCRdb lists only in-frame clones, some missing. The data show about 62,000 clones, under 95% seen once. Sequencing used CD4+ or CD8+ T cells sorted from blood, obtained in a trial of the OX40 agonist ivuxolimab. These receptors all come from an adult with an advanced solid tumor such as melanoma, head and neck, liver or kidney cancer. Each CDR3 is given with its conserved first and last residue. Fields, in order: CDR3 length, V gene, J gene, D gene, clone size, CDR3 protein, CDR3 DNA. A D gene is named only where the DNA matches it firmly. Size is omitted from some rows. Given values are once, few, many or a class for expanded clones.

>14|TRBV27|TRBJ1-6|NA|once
CASSLPSYNSPLHF
TGTGCCAGCAGTTTACCCTCCTATAATTCACCCCTCCACTTT
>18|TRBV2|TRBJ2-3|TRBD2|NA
CASRTRGASGVYTDTQYF
TGTGCCAGCAGGACAAGGGGGGCTAGCGGGGTTTACACAGATACGCAGTATTTT
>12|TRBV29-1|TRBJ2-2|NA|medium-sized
CSVGGNTGELFF
TGCAGCGTTGGTGGAAACACCGGGGAGCTGTTTTTT
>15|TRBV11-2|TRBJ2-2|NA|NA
CASSLGPGLTGELFF
TGTGCCAGCAGCTTAGGACCAGGGCTCACCGGGGAGCTGTTTTTT
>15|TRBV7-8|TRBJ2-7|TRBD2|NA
CASSLDGGRVNEQYF
TGTGCCAGCAGCTTAGATGGCGGGAGGGTGAACGAGCAGTACTTC
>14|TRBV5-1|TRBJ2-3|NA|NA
CASSFFGYTDTQYF
TGCGCCAGCAGCTTTTTCGGGTACACAGATACGCAGTATTTT
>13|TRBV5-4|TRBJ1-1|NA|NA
CASSFVGNTEAFF
TGTGCCAGCAGCTTTGTAGGGAACACTGAAGCTTTCTTT
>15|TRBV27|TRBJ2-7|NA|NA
CASSLSGQASYEQYF
TGTGCCAGCAGTTTATCGGGTCAGGCCTCCTACGAGCAGTACTTC
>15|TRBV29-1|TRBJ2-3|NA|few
CSALGAGNRADTQYF
TGCAGCGCCCTAGGGGCGGGAAATAGGGCAGATACGCAGTATTTT
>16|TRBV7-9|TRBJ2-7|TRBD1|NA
CASSSHRQGGSYEQYF
TGTGCCAGCAGCTCACATCGACAGGGGGGGTCCTACGAGCAGTACTTC
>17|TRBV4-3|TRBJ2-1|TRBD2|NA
CASSQDLAGGAYNEQFF
TGCGCCAGCAGCCAAGACTTAGCGGGAGGGGCCTACAATGAGCAGTTCTTC
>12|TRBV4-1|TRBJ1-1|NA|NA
CASSQSGTEAFF
TGCGCCAGCAGCCAATCCGGGACAGAAGCTTTCTTT
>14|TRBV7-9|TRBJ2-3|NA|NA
CASSLGLGTDTQYF
TGTGCCAGCAGCTTAGGTCTGGGCACAGATACGCAGTATTTT
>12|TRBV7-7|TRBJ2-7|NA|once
CASSLSGGEQYF
TGTGCCAGCAGCTTGTCAGGGGGGGAGCAGTACTTC
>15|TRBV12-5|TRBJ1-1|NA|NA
CASGLPHGTSTEAFF
TGTGCTAGTGGTTTGCCCCACGGGACAAGCACTGAAGCTTTCTTT
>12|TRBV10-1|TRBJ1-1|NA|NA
CARRGENTEAFF
TGCGCCAGAAGGGGGGAGAACACTGAAGCTTTCTTT
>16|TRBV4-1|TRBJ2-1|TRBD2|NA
CASSQDRAGGYNEQFF
TGCGCCAGCAGCCAAGATAGGGCGGGAGGCTACAATGAGCAGTTCTTC
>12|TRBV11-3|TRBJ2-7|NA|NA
CASSLSTYEQYF
TGTGCCAGCAGCTTATCCACCTACGAGCAGTACTTC
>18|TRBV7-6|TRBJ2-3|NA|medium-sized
CASSPPSTGPTRTDTQYF
TGTGCCAGCAGCCCTCCGTCAACGGGCCCGACCCGCACAGATACGCAGTATTTT
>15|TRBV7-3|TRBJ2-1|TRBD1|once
CASSLTGTGVNEQFF
TGTGCCAGCAGCTTAACCGGGACAGGGGTCAATGAGCAGTTCTTC
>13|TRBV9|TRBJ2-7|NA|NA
CASSAGYSYEQYF
TGTGCCAGCAGCGCCGGATACTCCTACGAGCAGTACTTC
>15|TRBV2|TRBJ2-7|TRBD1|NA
CASSEGQDPTYEQYF
TGTGCCAGCAGTGAGGGACAGGACCCTACCTACGAGCAGTACTTC
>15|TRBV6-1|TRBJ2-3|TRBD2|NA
CATGTSGVGADTQYF
TGTGCCACCGGGACTAGCGGGGTGGGGGCAGATACGCAGTATTTT
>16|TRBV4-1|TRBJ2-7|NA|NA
CASSQDHLEHSYEQYF
TGCGCCAGCAGCCAAGATCACTTGGAACACTCCTACGAGCAGTACTTC
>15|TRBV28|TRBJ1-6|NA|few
CASSLGGADNSPLHF
TGTGCCAGCAGTTTAGGGGGCGCCGATAATTCACCCCTCCACTTT
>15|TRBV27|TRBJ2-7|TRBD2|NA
CASRRTSGSGYEQYF
TGTGCCAGCAGGCGTACTAGCGGGAGCGGGTACGAGCAGTACTTC
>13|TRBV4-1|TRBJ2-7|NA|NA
CASSQGPSYEQYF
TGCGCCAGCAGCCAAGGACCCAGTTACGAGCAGTACTTC
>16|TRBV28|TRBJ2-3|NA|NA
CASSFWREGAGDTQYF
TGTGCCAGCAGTTTTTGGCGAGAGGGAGCGGGAGATACGCAGTATTTT
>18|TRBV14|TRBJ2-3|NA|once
CASSQDLRQGSRQHTQYF
TGTGCCAGCAGCCAAGATTTGCGGCAGGGGTCCCGTCAACATACGCAGTATTTT
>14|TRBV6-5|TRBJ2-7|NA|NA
CASSESTGSYEQYF
TGTGCCAGCAGTGAGTCGACAGGCTCCTACGAGCAGTACTTC
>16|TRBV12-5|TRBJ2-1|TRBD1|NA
CASGLLGQRNWNEQFF
TGTGCTAGTGGTTTGCTGGGACAGCGGAATTGGAATGAGCAGTTCTTC
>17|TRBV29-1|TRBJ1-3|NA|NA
CSVLWTTPGGTGNTIYF
TGCAGCGTCTTATGGACAACCCCAGGAGGAACTGGAAACACCATATATTTT
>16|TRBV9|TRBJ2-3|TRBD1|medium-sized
CASSGRDRGLTDTQYF
TGTGCCAGCAGCGGCCGGGACAGGGGATTAACAGATACGCAGTATTTT
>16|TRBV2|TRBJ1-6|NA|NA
CASSDLGSSYNSPLHF
TGTGCCAGCAGTGACTTGGGGAGCTCCTATAATTCACCCCTCCACTTT
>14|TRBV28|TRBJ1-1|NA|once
CASSEPGRDTEAFF
TGTGCCAGCAGCGAGCCGGGCCGGGACACTGAAGCTTTCTTT
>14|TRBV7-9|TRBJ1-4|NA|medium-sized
CASSFKQGGEKLFF
TGTGCCAGCAGCTTTAAACAGGGAGGCGAAAAACTGTTTTTT
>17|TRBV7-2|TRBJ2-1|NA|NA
CASSFAGSPLSYNEQFF
TGTGCCAGCAGCTTTGCCGGGAGTCCGCTTTCCTACAATGAGCAGTTCTTC
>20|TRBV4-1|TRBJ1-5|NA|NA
CASSQDPQISLREGHQPQHF
TGCGCCAGCAGCCAAGATCCGCAGATCTCTCTCCGGGAGGGCCATCAGCCCCAGCATTTT
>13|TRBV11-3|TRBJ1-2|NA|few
CASSLQRVGGYTF
TGTGCCAGCAGCTTACAAAGGGTTGGTGGCTACACCTTC
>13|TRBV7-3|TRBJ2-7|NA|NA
CASSLSQGHEQYF
TGTGCCAGCAGCTTGTCACAGGGTCACGAGCAGTACTTC
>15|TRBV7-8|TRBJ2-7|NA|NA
CASRRIQDPPYEQYF
TGTGCCAGCAGGCGAATCCAGGATCCCCCCTACGAGCAGTACTTC
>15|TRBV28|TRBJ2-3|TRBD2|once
CASSLIAGGTDTQYF
TGTGCCAGCAGTTTGATAGCGGGAGGGACAGATACGCAGTATTTT
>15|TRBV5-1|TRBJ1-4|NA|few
CASSALTATNEKLFF
TGCGCCAGCAGCGCCCTGACTGCAACTAATGAAAAACTGTTTTTT
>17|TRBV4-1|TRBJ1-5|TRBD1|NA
CASSRGQGAVSNQPQHF
TGCGCCAGCAGCCGAGGACAGGGGGCGGTTAGCAATCAGCCCCAGCATTTT
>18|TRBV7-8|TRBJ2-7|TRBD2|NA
CASSFQPEHGLAGVEQYF
TGTGCCAGCAGCTTTCAGCCTGAACACGGACTAGCGGGAGTCGAGCAGTACTTC
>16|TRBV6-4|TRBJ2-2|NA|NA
CASSDWGSANTGELFF
TGTGCCAGCAGTGACTGGGGCTCAGCGAACACCGGGGAGCTGTTTTTT
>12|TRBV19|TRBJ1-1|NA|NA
CASSTGNTEAFF
TGTGCCAGTAGTACCGGGAACACTGAAGCTTTCTTT
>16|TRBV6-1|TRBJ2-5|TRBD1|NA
CASSEAIGQGQETQYF
TGTGCCAGCAGTGAAGCGATCGGACAGGGCCAAGAGACCCAGTACTTC
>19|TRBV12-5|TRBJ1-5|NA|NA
CASGLAPGRIVRSNQPQHF
TGTGCTAGTGGTTTGGCCCCGGGACGGATAGTTAGGAGCAATCAGCCCCAGCATTTT
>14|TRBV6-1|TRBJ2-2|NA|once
CASSEALLLGELFF
TGTGCCAGCAGTGAAGCGCTTCTGTTGGGGGAGCTGTTTTTT
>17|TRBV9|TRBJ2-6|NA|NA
CASSKSGLNSGANVLTF
TGTGCCAGCAGCAAAAGCGGCCTGAACTCTGGGGCCAACGTCCTGACTTTC
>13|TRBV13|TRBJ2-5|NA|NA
CASSLGFQETQYF
TGTGCCAGCAGCTTAGGGTTCCAAGAGACCCAGTACTTC